Given below is one T cell receptor beta chain in context. Its antigen remains unknown. The PCR used 60 Vbeta and 13 Jbeta primers. Assay: immunoSEQ multiplex PCR; the TCRdb copy retains only in-frame clones and omits some. The sample has roughly 130,000 clones, roughly 83% seen once. This record comes from a study of cytomegalovirus exposure and HLA in healthy donors. Findings and limits, study-wide: An analysis was carried out later, and it reportedly showed fewer N-insertions in an Asian-associated ancestry cluster than the 666-donor mean. The study recorded 150 to 200 TCR beta chains that were cytomegalovirus-associated.

This CDR3 is built from 12 residues. Looked up from germline, CDR1 is LNHDA and CDR2 is SQIVND (reference sequence). The junction had 4 bases not matched to a gene; V was cut back by 8 bases and J by 5 bases. The sequence was obtained from a man younger than 35 in good health and CMV-seronegative. Sequencing was carried out using PBMCs. The chain employs TRBV19 and TRBJ2-5; 8 bases map to TRBD2. The CDR3 here is CASGSGIETQYF. The CDR3 DNA reads TGTGCCAGTGGTAGCGGGATTGAGACCCAGTACTTC.